This passage covers 7 T cell receptor beta chains from one sample sequenced in a study of HIV-infected patients and healthy controls. About 480 ng RNA was reverse transcribed with alpha and beta constant-region primers. Alpha and beta chain libraries were made separately by chain-specific third strand synthesis with multiplexing indices. Each CDR3 protein gets one entry after TCRdb re-called the 5' RACE reads with MiXCR. Of 6,000 to 9,500 distinct CDR3 sequences in the sample, 9% to 9.5% were seen once. All unsorted peripheral T cells were captured because whole blood was used without fractionation. Sequencing was performed on blood, taken before antiretroviral therapy. The receptors here all came from an adult with HIV infection.

This clonotype was counted many times. The chain employs TRBV12-3 or TRBV12-4 and TRBJ2-1; TRBD1 is a possible D gene (5 bases). CDR3 length: 14 residues. V was trimmed by 10 bases and J by 8 bases, leaving 21 bases between them. CDR3: CATYRGHGIYEQFF. CDR3 nucleotide sequence: TGTGCCACCTATAGGGGTCACGGAATCTATGAGCAGTTCTTC.

This clonotype was seen repeatedly, ten times or more. This chain connects TRBV5-1 to TRBJ1-1; D may be TRBD1 (5 bases). This CDR3 has 18 residues. Germline V gene lookup returns CDR1 SGHRS and CDR2 YFSETQ. Trimming stripped 4 bases from V and 1 base from J, with 23 bases between. This chain's CDR3 is CASSPTGDSYDPNTEAFF. The CDR3 nucleotides are TGCGCCAGCAGCCCAACGGGGGACTCTTACGACCCGAACACTGAAGCTTTCTTT. The full variable domain, its missing parts supplied by reference TRBV5-1 and TRBJ1-1, is KAGVTQTPRYLIKTRGQQVTLSCSPISGHRSVSWYQQTPGQGLQFLFEYFSETQRNKGNFPGRFSGRQFSNSRSEMNVSTLELGDSALYLCASSPTGDSYDPNTEAFFGQGTRLTVV.

The chain has TRBV18 and TRBJ2-5; 8 bases agree with TRBD2. V dropped 0 bases and J dropped 2; count of bases not matched to a gene: 2. Germline-derived CDR1 and CDR2 are KGHSH and LQKENI. The CDR3 runs to 15 residues. CDR3 sequence: CASSPPSGEQETQYF. The DNA for the CDR3 is TGTGCCAGCTCACCACCTAGCGGGGAACAAGAGACCCAGTACTTC.

Sample share makes this clonotype medium-sized. The CDR3 loop is CASSPRQVLPGSGANVLTF. The DNA for the CDR3 is TGTGCCAGCAGCCCCCGACAGGTCCTACCCGGCTCTGGGGCCAACGTCCTGACTTTC. The J gene is TRBJ2-6, the V gene TRBV4-2; possibly TRBD1 for D (6 bases). This CDR3 has 19 amino acids. Trimming cost V 4 bases and J 0 bases, with 19 bases left between them. The V gene's germline CDR1 is LGHNA and CDR2 YNFKEQ.

The V call is TRBV7-8, the J call TRBJ2-3; TRBD1 is a possible D gene (6 bases). CDR3 length equals 16 residues. V lost 4 bases and J lost 5, with 19 bases in between. CDR1 and CDR2 from the germline V gene are SGHVS and FQNEAQ. CDR3 protein: CASSSPRTELLDTQYF. In DNA, the CDR3 is TGTGCCAGCAGCTCCCCGCGGACAGAACTTTTAGATACGCAGTATTTT.

By share, this clonotype counts as medium-sized. The chain recombines TRBV7-3 with TRBJ2-1; 13 positions match TRBD2. Germline assignment: CDR1 SGHTA and CDR2 FQGTGA. The CDR3 covers 15 residues. With V trimmed by 4 bases and J by 9 bases, 6 bases remained unmatched. The CDR3 is CASSSTSGGKGEQFF. The CDR3, as DNA: TGTGCCAGCAGCTCGACTAGCGGGGGGAAAGGTGAGCAGTTCTTC.

This clonotype is labeled as medium-sized. The V gene is TRBV5-1, the J gene TRBJ2-2; D gene unclear. Germline-derived CDR1 and CDR2 are SGHRS and YFSETQ. V was clipped by 3 bases and J by 1 base, with 7 bases between them. The CDR3 loop spans 14 amino acids. The CDR3 reads CASSSKMNTGELFF. DNA for the CDR3: TGCGCCAGCAGCTCCAAGATGAACACCGGGGAGCTGTTTTTT.